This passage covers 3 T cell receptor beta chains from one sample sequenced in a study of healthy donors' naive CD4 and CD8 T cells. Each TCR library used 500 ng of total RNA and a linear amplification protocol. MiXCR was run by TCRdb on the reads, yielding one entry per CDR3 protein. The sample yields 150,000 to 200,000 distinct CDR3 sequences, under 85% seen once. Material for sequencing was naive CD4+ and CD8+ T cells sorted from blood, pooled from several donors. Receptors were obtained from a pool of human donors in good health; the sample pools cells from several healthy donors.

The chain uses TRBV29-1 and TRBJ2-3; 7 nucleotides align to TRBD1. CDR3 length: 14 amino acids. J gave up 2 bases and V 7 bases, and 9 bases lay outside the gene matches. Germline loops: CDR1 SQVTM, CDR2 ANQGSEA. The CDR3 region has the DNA TGCAGCGCTAGGGACAGAAGCCTCACAGATACGCAGTATTTT. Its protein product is CSARDRSLTDTQYF.

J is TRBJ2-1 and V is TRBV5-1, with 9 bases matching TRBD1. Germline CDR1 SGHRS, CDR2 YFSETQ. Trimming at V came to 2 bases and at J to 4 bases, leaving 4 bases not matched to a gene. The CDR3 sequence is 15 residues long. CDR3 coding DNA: TGCGCCAGCAGCTTTGGACAGGGGTGGTACAATGAGCAGTTCTTC. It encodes CASSFGQGWYNEQFF.

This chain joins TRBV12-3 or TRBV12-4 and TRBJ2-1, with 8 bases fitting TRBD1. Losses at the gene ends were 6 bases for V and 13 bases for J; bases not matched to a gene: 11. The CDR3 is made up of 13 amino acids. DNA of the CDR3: TGTGCCAGCAGCACGGACAGGGTCTATAAACAGTTCTTC. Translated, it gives CASSTDRVYKQFF.